This T cell receptor (beta chain) was recorded in a study of T cell responses to AZD1222 COVID-19 vaccine. Study results and caveats: Donors were chiefly white British, with a greater number of females, and clonal diversity was perhaps underestimated.

Note on this clone: Its target is unknown.

Produced via immunoSEQ multiplex PCR; TCRdb's table is partial and in-frame only. The sample gives 100,000 or so clones, 82% of which show up once; less than 6% is in the top ten. The CDR3 length is 15 residues. V was clipped by 4 bases and J by 2 bases, with 14 bases between them. The germline V gene has CDR1 MNHEY and CDR2 SVGAGI. The sequence was collected from an adult in good health. This sequence joins TRBV6-5 and TRBJ1-2; weak D call: TRBD1 (6 bases). Sequenced material: peripheral blood, taken on day 0 of AZD1222 vaccination. The DNA for the CDR3 is TGTGCCAGCAGTTCCTGGACAGACCGGAACTATGGCTACACCTTC. Encoded protein: CASSSWTDRNYGYTF.